The clone carrying this T cell receptor (beta chain) occurred once. The entry originates in a study of blood T cell repertoires in COVID-19. Study-wide context: Some COVID-19 samples were acute and others convalescent; all came from the United States, Italy and Spain. T cells, B-cell-depleted T cells, or PBMCs provided the cDNA or gDNA that served as material.

As processed by the authors: Reference gene primer amplification in the assay estimated nucleated cell counts. Data came from immunoSEQ multiplex PCR; TCRdb stores just in-frame clones and leaves some out. Clone size and V and J calls were adopted from that table, with D and trimming inferred from the DNA. The sample contains tens of thousands of clones, around nine tenths of which appear only once. Trimming removed 5 bases from V and 7 bases from J; junction bases left unmatched: 9. The CDR3 runs 16 residues. Germline CDR1 is LNHDA and CDR2 is SQIVND (reference sequence). The V gene is TRBV19, the J gene TRBJ1-4; TRBD1 matches 11 bases. The sequence was obtained from a man aged 65-85 years with acute or convalescent COVID-19. The sequenced material came from peripheral blood. Here the CDR3 reads CASSPGQGDISEKLFF. The DNA for the CDR3 is TGTGCCAGTAGTCCGGGACAGGGGGATATTAGTGAAAAACTGTTTTTT. The full variable domain, its missing parts supplied by reference TRBV19 and TRBJ1-4, is DGGITQSPKYLFRKEGQNVTLSCEQNLNHDAMYWYRQDPGQGLRLIYYSQIVNDFQKGDIAEGYSVSREKKESFPLTVTSAQKNPTAFYLCASSPGQGDISEKLFFGSGTQLSVL.